This passage covers 8 T cell receptor beta chains from one sample sequenced in a study of T cell clones after liver transplantation. Using immunoSEQ multiplex PCR, the repertoire was profiled, and TCRdb retains in-frame clones only, with some absent. The sample shows some 34,000 clones, around 94% of them seen only once. Sequencing was performed on CD8+ T cells from blood, taken 12 months after liver transplant. These receptors all stem from a human patient who received a liver transplant. Some T cells may be provided by the graft donor.

The chain has TRBV30 and TRBJ2-3, with TRBD1 matching over 9 bases. The CDR3 consists of 13 residues. V trimming: 5 bases; J trimming: 3 bases; junction bases outside the gene matches: 3. Germline V gene data show CDR1 as GTSNPN and CDR2 as SVGIG (reference sequence). This CDR3 is CAWDRGVTDTQYF. The DNA for the CDR3 is TGTGCCTGGGACAGGGGGGTAACAGATACGCAGTATTTT. Together with reference TRBV30 and TRBJ2-3, the CDR3 gives the full variable domain: SQTIHQWPATLVQPVGSPLSLECTVEGTSNPNLYWYRQAAGRGLQLLFYSVGIGQISSEVPQNLSASRPQDRQFILSSKKLLLSDSGFYLCAWDRGVTDTQYFGPGTRLTVL.

The rearrangement links TRBV27 to TRBJ1-5; perhaps TRBD1 as D (5 bases). This CDR3 contains 13 residues. V lost 5 bases to trimming and J lost 3 bases, with 8 bases between them. Germline CDR1 and CDR2: MNHEY and SMNVEV (reference sequence). The CDR3 DNA reads TGTGCCAGCAGTCAGGGCCTCAATCAGCCCCAGCATTTT. Protein sequence: CASSQGLNQPQHF.

The CDR3 DNA reads TGTGCCAGCAGCTTAGATCGCGGGAGGAGATTCGATGAGCAGTTCTTC. As protein: CASSLDRGRRFDEQFF. V and J are TRBV11-2 and TRBJ2-1, with 8 bases identical to TRBD2. Germline loops: CDR1 SGHAT, CDR2 FQNNGV. The V and J ends lost 0 bases and 8 bases, in that order; junction bases with no gene match: 9. This CDR3 comprises 16 residues.

The chain recombines TRBV7-8 with TRBJ2-2, with TRBD2 as a possible D gene (5 bases). The CDR3 has 16 amino acids. Trimming shortened V by 5 bases and J by 3 bases, and 16 bases separated the two germline ends. CDR1 and CDR2 from the germline V gene are SGHVS and FQNEAQ. The CDR3 coding sequence is TGTGCCAGCAGCCGACCGCGGCTAGCATACACCGGGGAGCTGTTTTTT. Translation: CASSRPRLAYTGELFF.

This rearrangement joins TRBV4-3 to TRBJ2-7, with TRBD2 matching 10 bases. V was clipped by 0 bases and J by 3 bases; unmatched bases: 14. The CDR3 has 19 residues. The germline gives CDR1 LGHNA, CDR2 YSLEER. This chain's CDR3 is CASSQDPGSLAGVYYEQYF. In DNA form, the CDR3 reads TGCGCCAGCAGCCAAGACCCTGGAAGTCTAGCGGGAGTCTACTACGAGCAGTACTTC.

The J gene is TRBJ1-6, the V gene TRBV28; no firm D call. There are 15 residues in the CDR3. The V end lost 2 bases, the J end lost 10 bases, and 15 bases lay between the germline ends. The germline V gene encodes CDR1 MDHEN and CDR2 SYDVKM. The chain's CDR3 is CASSLGLLHRSPLHF. CDR3 nucleotides: TGTGCCAGCAGTTTAGGGCTTTTACATCGGTCACCCCTCCACTTT.

Note on this clone: Within the sample, other DNA sequences also encode this same CDR3. The gene calls are TRBV28 and TRBJ2-3, with D tentatively TRBD1 or TRBD2 (5 bases each). The length of the CDR3 is 15 residues. In germline, CDR1 is MDHEN, CDR2 SYDVKM. With 6 bases removed from V and 0 bases from J, the gap between germline ends came to 13 bases. In nucleotides, the CDR3 is TGTGCCAGCAGCCCGGGGCTCGCTAGCACAGATACGCAGTATTTT. It translates to CASSPGLASTDTQYF.

The V gene is TRBV30, the J gene TRBJ2-7; D is ambiguous. The germline V gene has CDR1 GTSNPN and CDR2 SVGIG (reference sequence). CDR3 length equals 15 residues. The V gene lost 3 bases and the J gene lost 5 bases, with 20 bases spanning the gap. The CDR3 spells CAWSPPGEPGNEQYF. The CDR3 coding sequence is TGTGCCTGGAGCCCCCCAGGAGAACCAGGTAACGAGCAGTACTTC.